This T cell receptor (beta chain) emerged from a study of blood T cell repertoires in COVID-19 (dated by TCRdb to 2020 to 2022). About the study as a whole: Collaborator samples came from the United States, Italy and Spain and covered acute and convalescent phases of COVID-19. The dataset comprised deeply sampled blood TCRbeta repertoires from subjects exposed to, actively infected with, or recovered from COVID-19. Samples came from the ongoing ImmuneRACE study (first 160 participants) plus 1,254 subjects from 6 global collaborators. The prospective study material was composed of cDNA or gDNA derived from T cells, B-cell-depleted T cells, or PBMCs. Nearly every sample came with metadata listing a de-identified subject ID, COVID-19 status, age in years and sex. HLA class I and class II types, where available, came from metadata supplied by the sample provider rather than from assay-based typing. The repertoires were released in a freely available public database meant as a resource for research on the immune response to SARS-CoV-2. What the research found in general, with its limitations: The quantity of clinical and demographic metadata differed by source and by participant and was supplied without curation.

As to this clone: The antigen it binds to is not known. No much larger clonotype is one base removed from it; base qualities were not supplied.

CDR3 length: 14 amino acids, cysteine to phenylalanine. Only the CDR3 part of the read is kept: 42 bases, read in frame from the first base. Here V drops 5 bases and J drops 7 bases, and the junction holds 5 bases not matched to any gene. The germline V gene (reference sequence) gives CDR1 as LNHDA and CDR2 as SQIVND. TCRbeta CDR3 regions were amplified from genomic DNA using the immunoSEQ Assay, a bias-controlled multiplex PCR. From the authors' description of their analysis: The number of nucleated cells in each sample was estimated from the amplification of reference gene primers within the assay. Sequence reads were collapsed and filtered to measure the absolute abundance of every unique TCRbeta CDR3 rearrangement. For each sample, productive Simpson clonality was calculated by taking the square root of Simpson's diversity index across productive rearrangements. TCRdb retrieved this table from immuneACCESS and kept in-frame rearrangements only. Not all clones are present; in checked studies, unresolved V genes account for under half, and no reason is known for the remainder. V, J and clone size derive from that table, while D and trimming were established from the DNA sequence. A total of approximately 250,000 clones appear in this sample, approximately 89% of them only once. The ten largest clones take up approximately 9% of the sample.

The collaborating institutions used their own protocols to collect whole blood in K2EDTA tubes. For TCRbeta analysis, collaborators shipped samples as frozen whole blood, isolated PBMCs, or DNA extracted from either of those sample types. The specimen was peripheral blood. The V and J genes are TRBV19 and TRBJ1-4, with TRBD1 identical over 9 junction bases. This TCR was recovered from a man between 40 and 49 years old with active or convalescent COVID-19. The CDR3 protein sequence reads: CASSPGQGFEKLFF. The bases are TGTGCCAGTAGTCCGGGACAGGGTTTTGAAAAACTGTTTTTT. The entire variable domain, with the stretches around the CDR3 drawn from the reference TRBV19 and TRBJ1-4 proteins, is DGGITQSPKYLFRKEGQNVTLSCEQNLNHDAMYWYRQDPGQGLRLIYYSQIVNDFQKGDIAEGYSVSREKKESFPLTVTSAQKNPTAFYLCASSPGQGFEKLFFGSGTQLSVL.